This T cell receptor beta chain is drawn from a study of CD8+ T cells in alopecia areata. On this clone: Its antigen is as yet unknown.

Reverse transcribed after extraction, RNA yielded cDNA as the sequencing template. TCRdb's copy holds only in-frame clones and misses some; the assay was immunoSEQ multiplex PCR. This sample has 150,000 to 250,000 clones, with nearly 60% found just once. The CDR3 spans 14 residues. Germline V CDR1 and CDR2: SGHVS, FQNEAQ. Deletions cut 5 bases from V and 7 bases from J, with 17 bases between. Treatment: oral pan-JAK inhibitor, 5-10 mg twice daily. Findings of the study overall: Uncertainty about whether baseline CD8+ expansion is linked to response remains, with one nonresponder. Sharing of TCRs across patients appeared less clear than in mice, possibly for HLA-related reasons.

This chain uses TRBV7-8 with TRBJ2-5, with D hard to call. The clonotype was recovered from a human donor with alopecia areata. Sequenced material: CD4+ T cells sorted from blood, taken at week 24, from a patient treated with tofacitinib. CDR3 sequence reads: CASSRFLQSRTQYF. The CDR3 DNA sequence: TGTGCCAGCAGCCGCTTTTTGCAGAGTCGGACCCAGTACTTC.